The source of this T cell receptor (beta chain) is a study of T cells in Graves' hyperthyroidism and ophthalmopathy. This sample holds PBMCs from approximately 10 ml fresh peripheral blood. This CDR3 has 14 amino acids. V lost 2 bases to trimming and J lost 4 bases, with 9 bases between them. TCR beta CDR3 regions were amplified from RNA transcripts. HTBI primers were employed in a first-round RT-PCR of the TCR CDR3. TCRdb called the multiplex PCR reads again in MiXCR, with one record for every CDR3 protein. The data contain roughly 250,000 distinct CDR3 sequences, about 17% of them seen just once; the ten biggest clones take up 25% to 30%. Ten or more counts support this clonotype.

The J gene is TRBJ1-5, the V gene TRBV12-3 or TRBV12-4; D is possibly TRBD1 (5 bases). Sample: blood. The sequence derives from a woman younger than 35 with Graves' ophthalmopathy. The DNA for the CDR3 is TGTGCCAGCAGTTTATATGGGGGGAATCAGCCCCAGCATTTT. Its protein is CASSLYGGNQPQHF.